This TCR beta chain stems from a study of T cell responses to AZD1222 COVID-19 vaccine. Study in general: The analysis combined second doses at about 4 or about 12 weeks. Overall study findings and caveats: Clonal diversity was possibly underestimated, and white British individuals and females predominated among donors. Mapped onto spike, vaccine-associated CD4 TCRs spanned it and were dominant at 160-218 and 743-854.

Comments on this clone: Its antigen is as yet unknown.

The germline V gene has CDR1 SGDLS and CDR2 YYNGEE. The CDR3 covers 14 residues. V was shortened by 4 bases and J by 0 bases, with 10 bases between the two germline ends. TCRdb keeps only in-frame clones here, not all; method: immunoSEQ multiplex PCR. The sample has 75,000 to 90,000 clones, 89% seen once. This sample comprised peripheral blood, obtained on day 0 of AZD1222 vaccination. V is TRBV9 and J is TRBJ1-1; D is possibly TRBD1 (5 bases). This receptor was obtained from an adult in good health. CDR3 bases: TGTGCCAGCAGCACGGGGGTTTTGAACACTGAAGCTTTCTTT. It is translated as CASSTGVLNTEAFF.